This TCR beta chain was recorded in a study of blood T cell repertoires in COVID-19. Study information: COVID-19 samples from acute and convalescent phases originated in the United States, Italy and Spain. Sample material is recorded as cDNA or gDNA derived from T cells, B-cell-depleted T cells, or PBMCs.

Categorization into cohorts depended on clinical history that participants reported. This CDR3 contains 15 residues. Trimming pared 1 base from V and 2 bases from J, leaving 10 bases between. Germline lookup yields CDR1 SGHTA and CDR2 FQGNSA. As processed by the authors: Estimation of nucleated cell counts was performed using reference gene primer amplification. The repertoire was sequenced with immunoSEQ multiplex PCR; TCRdb's copy has only in-frame clones and lacks some. From that table come the V and J calls and clone size; the DNA was used to work out D and trimming. The sample gives around 300,000 clones, 88% of which show up once; under 2.5% is in the top ten.

The gene calls are TRBV7-2 and TRBJ2-3; possibly TRBD1 for D (5 bases). The specimen sequenced was PBMCs or T cells enriched from blood (not recorded which). The clonotype originates from a woman aged 60-75 years in a cohort exposed to, infected with or recovered from COVID-19 (not recorded which). The CDR3 nucleotides are TGTGCCAGCAGCTTAGGGGGCAAAGTCACAGATACGCAGTATTTT. This translates into CASSLGGKVTDTQYF.